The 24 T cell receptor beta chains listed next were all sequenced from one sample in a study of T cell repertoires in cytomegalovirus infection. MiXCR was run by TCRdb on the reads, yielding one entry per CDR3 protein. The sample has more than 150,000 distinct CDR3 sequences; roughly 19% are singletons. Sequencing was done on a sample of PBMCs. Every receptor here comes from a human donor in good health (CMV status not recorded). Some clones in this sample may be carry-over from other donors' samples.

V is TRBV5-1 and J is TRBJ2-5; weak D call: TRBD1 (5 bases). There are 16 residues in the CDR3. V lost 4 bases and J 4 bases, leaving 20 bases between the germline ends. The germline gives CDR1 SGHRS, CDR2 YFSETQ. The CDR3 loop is CASSPVEARVGETQYF. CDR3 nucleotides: TGCGCCAGCAGCCCCGTGGAAGCCAGGGTAGGAGAGACCCAGTACTTC.

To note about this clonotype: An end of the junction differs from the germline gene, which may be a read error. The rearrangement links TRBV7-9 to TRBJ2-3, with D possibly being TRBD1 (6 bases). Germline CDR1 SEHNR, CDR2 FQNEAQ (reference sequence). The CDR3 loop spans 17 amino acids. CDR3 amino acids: CGSSLPPYRDPADTQYF. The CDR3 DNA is TGTGGCAGCAGCCTCCCCCCGTACAGGGACCCGGCAGATACGCAGTATTTT.

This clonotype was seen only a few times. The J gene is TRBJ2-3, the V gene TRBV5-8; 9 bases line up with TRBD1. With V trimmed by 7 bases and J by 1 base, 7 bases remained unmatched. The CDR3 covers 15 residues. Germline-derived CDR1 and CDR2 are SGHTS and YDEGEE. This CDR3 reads CASASGDRGTDTQYF. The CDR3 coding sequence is TGTGCCAGCGCTTCTGGGGACAGGGGCACAGATACGCAGTATTTT. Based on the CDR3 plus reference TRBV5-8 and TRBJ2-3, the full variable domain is EAGVTQSPTHLIKTRGQQATLRCSPISGHTSVYWYQQALGLGLQFLLWYDEGEERNRGNFPPRFSGRQFPNYSSELNVNALELEDSALYLCASASGDRGTDTQYFGPGTRLTVL.

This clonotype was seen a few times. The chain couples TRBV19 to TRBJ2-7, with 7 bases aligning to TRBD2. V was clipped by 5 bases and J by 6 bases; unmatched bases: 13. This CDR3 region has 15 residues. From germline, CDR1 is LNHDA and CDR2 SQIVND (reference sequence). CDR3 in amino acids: CASSGMWGGDGEQYF. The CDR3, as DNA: TGTGCCAGTAGTGGAATGTGGGGGGGGGATGGCGAGCAGTACTTC.

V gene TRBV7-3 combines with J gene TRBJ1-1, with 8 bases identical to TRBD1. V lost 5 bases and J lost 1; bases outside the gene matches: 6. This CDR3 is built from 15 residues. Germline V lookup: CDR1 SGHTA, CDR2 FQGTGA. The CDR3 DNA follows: TGTGCCAGCAGCACCTCGACAGGGGCGAACACTGAAGCTTTCTTT. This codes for CASSTSTGANTEAFF.

The CDR3: CASSLGPSSDEQFF. In DNA, the CDR3 is TGTGCCAGCAGCTTGGGCCCCTCTAGCGATGAGCAGTTCTTC. The gene calls are TRBV11-3 and TRBJ2-1; perhaps TRBD2 as D (6 bases). V gave up 3 bases and J gave up 8 bases, with 14 bases separating them. The CDR3 consists of 14 residues. CDR1 is SGHNT and CDR2 is YENEEA in the germline V gene.

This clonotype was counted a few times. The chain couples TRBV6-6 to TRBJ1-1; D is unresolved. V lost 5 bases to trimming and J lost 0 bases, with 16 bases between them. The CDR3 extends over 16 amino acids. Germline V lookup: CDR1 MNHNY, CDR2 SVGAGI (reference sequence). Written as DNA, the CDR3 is TGTGCCAGCAGTACAAGGACGGGTTTCATGAACACTGAAGCTTTCTTT. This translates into CASSTRTGFMNTEAFF.

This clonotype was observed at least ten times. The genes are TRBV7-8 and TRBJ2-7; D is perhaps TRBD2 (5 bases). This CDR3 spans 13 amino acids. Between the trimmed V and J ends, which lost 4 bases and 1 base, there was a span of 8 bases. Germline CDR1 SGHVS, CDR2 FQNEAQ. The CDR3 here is CASSSGSSYEQYF. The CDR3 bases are TGTGCCAGCAGCTCGGGGAGTTCCTACGAGCAGTACTTC.

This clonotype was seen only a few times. The CDR3 sequence is CASSNRLAGTDTQYF. The CDR3 nucleotides read TGTGCCAGCAGCAATAGACTAGCGGGTACAGATACGCAGTATTTT. The chain recombines TRBV9 with TRBJ2-3; 10 nucleotides line up with TRBD2. The germline gives CDR1 SGDLS, CDR2 YYNGEE. With 4 bases clipped from V and 3 bases from J, the junction kept 5 bases outside the gene matches. The CDR3 extends over 15 amino acids.

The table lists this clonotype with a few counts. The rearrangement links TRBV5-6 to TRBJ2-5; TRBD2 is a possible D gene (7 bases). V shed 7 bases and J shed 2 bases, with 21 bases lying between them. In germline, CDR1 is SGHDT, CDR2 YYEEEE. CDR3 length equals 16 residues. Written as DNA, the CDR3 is TGTGCCAGCTCAGCCCAGTTGGGGGGGCCTCAAGAGACCCAGTACTTC. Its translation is CASSAQLGGPQETQYF.

The CDR3 loop reads CSVVRDHRAKSYEQYF. CDR3 nucleotide sequence: TGCAGCGTTGTTAGGGACCACCGGGCGAAGAGCTACGAGCAGTACTTC. V is TRBV29-1 and J is TRBJ2-7; D is perhaps TRBD1 or TRBD2 (5 bases each). Trimming shortened V by 4 bases and J by 3 bases, and 22 bases separated the two germline ends. Germline V gene lookup returns CDR1 SQVTM and CDR2 ANQGSEA. The CDR3 has 16 amino acids.

The CDR3 region is CASSSGRIYEQYF. Written as DNA, the CDR3 is TGTGCCAGCAGCTCGGGACGAATATACGAGCAGTACTTC. The chain links TRBV11-2 to TRBJ2-7; D tentatively fits TRBD1 or TRBD2 (5 bases each). CDR3 length: 13 amino acids. Trimming took 4 bases from V and 4 from J, leaving 11 bases between them. CDR1 is SGHAT and CDR2 is FQNNGV in the germline V gene.

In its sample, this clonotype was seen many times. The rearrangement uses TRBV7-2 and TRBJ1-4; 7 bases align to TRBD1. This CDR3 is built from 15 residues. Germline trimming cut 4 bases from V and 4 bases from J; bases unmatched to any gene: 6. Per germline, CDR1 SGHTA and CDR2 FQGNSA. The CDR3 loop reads CASSSPGQSNEKLFF. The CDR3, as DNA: TGTGCCAGCAGCTCCCCGGGACAGAGTAATGAAAAACTGTTTTTT.

The chain's CDR3 is CASSRTGPTEAFF. The CDR3 region has the DNA TGTGCCAGCAGTAGAACAGGGCCCACTGAAGCTTTCTTT. The chain has TRBV6-2 or TRBV6-3 and TRBJ1-1, with D tentatively TRBD1 (6 bases). With 5 bases removed from V and 4 bases from J, the gap between germline ends came to 11 bases. The germline V gene encodes CDR1 MNHEY and CDR2 SVGEGT. CDR3 length: 13 amino acids.

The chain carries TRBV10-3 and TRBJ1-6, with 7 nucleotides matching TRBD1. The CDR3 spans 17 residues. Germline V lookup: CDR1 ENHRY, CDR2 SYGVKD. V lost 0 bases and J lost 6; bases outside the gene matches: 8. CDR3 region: CAISESRQGVGNSPLHF. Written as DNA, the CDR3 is TGTGCCATCAGTGAGTCAAGGCAGGGGGTAGGTAATTCACCCCTCCACTTT.

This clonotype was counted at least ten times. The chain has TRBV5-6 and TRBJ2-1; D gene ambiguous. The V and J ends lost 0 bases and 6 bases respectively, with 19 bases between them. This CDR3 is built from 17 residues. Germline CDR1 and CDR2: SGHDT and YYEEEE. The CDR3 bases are TGTGCCAGCAGCTTGGCCCAGGTTCGATTGGGTACCAATGAGCAGTTCTTC. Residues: CASSLAQVRLGTNEQFF.

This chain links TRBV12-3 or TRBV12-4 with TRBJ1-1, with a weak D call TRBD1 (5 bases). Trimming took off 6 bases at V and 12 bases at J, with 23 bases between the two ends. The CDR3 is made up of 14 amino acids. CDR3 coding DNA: TGTGCCAGCAGGACCTTCGGGACCGCGGGGCCGACTTTCTTT. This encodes CASRTFGTAGPTFF.

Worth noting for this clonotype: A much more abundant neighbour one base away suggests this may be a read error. CDR3 coding DNA: TGTGCCAGCAGCTCTTCTCTAGGGGTCTATGGCTACACCTTC. Protein sequence: CASSSSLGVYGYTF. This sequence joins TRBV7-2 and TRBJ1-2; TRBD1 is a possible D gene (5 bases). The V and J ends lost 4 bases and 4 bases respectively, with 13 bases between them. This CDR3 spans 14 amino acids. Germline assignment: CDR1 SGHTA and CDR2 FQGNSA.

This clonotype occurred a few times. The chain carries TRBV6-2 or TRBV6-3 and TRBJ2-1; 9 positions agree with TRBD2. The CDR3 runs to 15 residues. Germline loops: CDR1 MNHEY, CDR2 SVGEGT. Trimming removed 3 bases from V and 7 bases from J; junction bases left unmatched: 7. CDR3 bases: TGTGCCAGCAGTTATTGGGCTAGCGGGACGAATGAGCAGTTCTTC. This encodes CASSYWASGTNEQFF.

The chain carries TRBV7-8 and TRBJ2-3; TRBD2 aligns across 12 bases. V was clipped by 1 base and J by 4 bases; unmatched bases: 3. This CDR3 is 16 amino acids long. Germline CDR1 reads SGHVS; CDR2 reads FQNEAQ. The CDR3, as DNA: TGTGCCAGCAGCTTAGTGACTAGCGGGAGCCCAGATACGCAGTATTTT. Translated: CASSLVTSGSPDTQYF.

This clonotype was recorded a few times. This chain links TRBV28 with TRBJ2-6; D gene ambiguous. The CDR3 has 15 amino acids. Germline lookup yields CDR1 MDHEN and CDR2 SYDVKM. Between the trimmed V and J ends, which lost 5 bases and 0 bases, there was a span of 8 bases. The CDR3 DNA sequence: TGTGCCAGCAGTACGACGGTCTCTGGGGCCAACGTCCTGACTTTC. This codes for CASSTTVSGANVLTF.

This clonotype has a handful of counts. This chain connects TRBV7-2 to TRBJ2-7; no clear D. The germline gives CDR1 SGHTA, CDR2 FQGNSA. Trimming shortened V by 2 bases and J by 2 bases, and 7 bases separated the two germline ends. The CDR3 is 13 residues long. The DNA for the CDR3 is TGTGCCAGCAGCTTACAAAAAACCTACGAGCAGTACTTC. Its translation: CASSLQKTYEQYF.

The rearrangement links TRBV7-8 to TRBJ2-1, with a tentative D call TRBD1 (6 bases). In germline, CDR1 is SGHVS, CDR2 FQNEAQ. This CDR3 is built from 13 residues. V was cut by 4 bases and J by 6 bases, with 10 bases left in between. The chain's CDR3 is CASSWGQINEQFF. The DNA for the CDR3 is TGTGCCAGCAGCTGGGGACAAATCAATGAGCAGTTCTTC.

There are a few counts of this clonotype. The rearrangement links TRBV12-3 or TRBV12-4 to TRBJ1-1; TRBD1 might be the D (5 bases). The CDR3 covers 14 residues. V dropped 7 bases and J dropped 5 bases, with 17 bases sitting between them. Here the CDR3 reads CASTSRGGVTEAFF. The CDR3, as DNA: TGTGCCAGCACCTCGCGGGGAGGGGTGACTGAAGCTTTCTTT.